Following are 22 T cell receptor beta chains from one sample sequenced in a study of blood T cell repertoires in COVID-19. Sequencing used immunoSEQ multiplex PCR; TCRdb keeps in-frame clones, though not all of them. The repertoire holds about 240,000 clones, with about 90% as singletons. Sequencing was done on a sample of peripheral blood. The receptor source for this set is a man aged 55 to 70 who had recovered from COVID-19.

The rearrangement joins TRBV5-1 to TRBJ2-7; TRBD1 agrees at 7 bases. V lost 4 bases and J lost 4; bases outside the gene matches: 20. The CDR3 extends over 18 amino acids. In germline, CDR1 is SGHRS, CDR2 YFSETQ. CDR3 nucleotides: TGCGCCAGCAGCGCTAACCCGACAGGGAAGGGCGCCATATACGAGCAGTACGTC. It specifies CASSANPTGKGAIYEQYV.

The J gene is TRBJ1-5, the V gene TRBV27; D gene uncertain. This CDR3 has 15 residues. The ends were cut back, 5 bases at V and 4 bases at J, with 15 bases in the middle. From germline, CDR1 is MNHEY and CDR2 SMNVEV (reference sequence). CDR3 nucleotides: TGTGCCAGCAGTGGCGAGGCGGGCGTTAATCAGCCCCAGCATTTT. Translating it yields CASSGEAGVNQPQHF.

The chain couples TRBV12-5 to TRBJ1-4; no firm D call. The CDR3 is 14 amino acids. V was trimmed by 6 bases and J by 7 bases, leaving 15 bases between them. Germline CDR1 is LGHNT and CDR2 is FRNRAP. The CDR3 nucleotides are TGTGCTAGTGGCCGAAAGTTTCCGGGTGAAAAACTGTTTTTT. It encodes CASGRKFPGEKLFF.

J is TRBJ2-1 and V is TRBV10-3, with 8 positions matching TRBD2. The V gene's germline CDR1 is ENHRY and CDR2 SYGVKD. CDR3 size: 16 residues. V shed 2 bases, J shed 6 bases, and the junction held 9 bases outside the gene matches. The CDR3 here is CAISEGLTGTSNEQFF. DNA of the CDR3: TGTGCCATCAGTGAGGGCTTAACCGGGACTAGCAATGAGCAGTTCTTC.

The CDR3 region is CASSQDDITYEQYF. CDR3 bases: TGTGCCAGCAGCCAAGATGACATTACCTACGAGCAGTACTTC. This chain links TRBV3-1 (or the pseudogene TRBV3-2) with TRBJ2-7; D is undetermined. Deletions cut 0 bases from V and 2 bases from J, with 8 bases between. CDR1 and CDR2 (germline): LGHDT, YNNKEL (reference sequence). The CDR3 consists of 14 residues.

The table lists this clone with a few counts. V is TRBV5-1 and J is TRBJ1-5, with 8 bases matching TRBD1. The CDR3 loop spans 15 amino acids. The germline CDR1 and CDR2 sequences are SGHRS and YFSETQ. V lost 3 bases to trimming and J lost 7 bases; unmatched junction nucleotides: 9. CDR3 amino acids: CASSSTGGPGQPQHF. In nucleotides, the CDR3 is TGCGCCAGCAGCTCCACAGGGGGTCCGGGACAGCCCCAGCATTTT.

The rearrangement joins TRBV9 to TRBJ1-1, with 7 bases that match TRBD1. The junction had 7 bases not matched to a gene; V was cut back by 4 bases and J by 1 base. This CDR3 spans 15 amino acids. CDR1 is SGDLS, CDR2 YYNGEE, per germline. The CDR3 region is CASSKLGQQNTEAFF. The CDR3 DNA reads TGTGCCAGCAGCAAACTGGGACAGCAGAACACTGAAGCTTTCTTT.

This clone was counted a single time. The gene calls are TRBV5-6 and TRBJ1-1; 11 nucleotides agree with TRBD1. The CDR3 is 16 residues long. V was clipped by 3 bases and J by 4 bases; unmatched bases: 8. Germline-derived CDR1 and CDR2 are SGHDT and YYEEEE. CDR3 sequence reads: CASSWDRGAGFTEAFF. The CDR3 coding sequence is TGTGCCAGCAGCTGGGACAGGGGGGCTGGTTTCACTGAAGCTTTCTTT. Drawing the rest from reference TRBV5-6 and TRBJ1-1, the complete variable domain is DAGVTQSPTHLIKTRGQQVTLRCSPKSGHDTVSWYQQALGQGPQFIFQYYEEEERQRGNFPDRFSGHQFPNYSSELNVNALLLGDSALYLCASSWDRGAGFTEAFFGQGTRLTVV.

The CDR3 DNA is TGTGCCAGCAGCTTCGGGACAGGAGGCTACACCTTC. Its protein product is CASSFGTGGYTF. The chain combines TRBV5-5 with TRBJ1-2; TRBD1 agrees at 8 bases. CDR3 length equals 12 residues. Per the germline V gene, CDR1 is SGHKS and CDR2 is YYEKEE (reference sequence). J gave up 8 bases and V 2 bases, and 2 bases lay outside the gene matches.

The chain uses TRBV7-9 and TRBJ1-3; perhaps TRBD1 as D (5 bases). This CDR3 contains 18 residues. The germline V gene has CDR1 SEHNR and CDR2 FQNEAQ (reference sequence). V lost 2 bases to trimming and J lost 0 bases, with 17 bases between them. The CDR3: CASSLNTPGLSSGNTIYF. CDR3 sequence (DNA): TGTGCCAGCAGCTTAAACACACCGGGACTGAGCTCTGGAAACACCATATATTTT.

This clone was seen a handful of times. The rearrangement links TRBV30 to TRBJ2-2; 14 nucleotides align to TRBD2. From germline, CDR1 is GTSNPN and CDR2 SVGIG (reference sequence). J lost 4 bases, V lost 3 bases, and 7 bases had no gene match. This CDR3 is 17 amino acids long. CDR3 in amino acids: CAWSRLAGGPGTGELFF. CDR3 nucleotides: TGTGCCTGGAGCAGACTAGCGGGGGGGCCGGGCACCGGGGAGCTGTTTTTT.

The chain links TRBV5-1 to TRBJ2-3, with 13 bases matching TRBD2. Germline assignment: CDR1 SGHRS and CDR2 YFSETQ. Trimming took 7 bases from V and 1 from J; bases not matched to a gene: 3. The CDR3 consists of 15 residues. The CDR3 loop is CASGGTSGGTDTQYF. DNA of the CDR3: TGCGCCAGCGGGGGGACTAGCGGGGGCACAGATACGCAGTATTTT. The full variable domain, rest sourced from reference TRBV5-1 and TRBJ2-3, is KAGVTQTPRYLIKTRGQQVTLSCSPISGHRSVSWYQQTPGQGLQFLFEYFSETQRNKGNFPGRFSGRQFSNSRSEMNVSTLELGDSALYLCASGGTSGGTDTQYFGPGTRLTVL.

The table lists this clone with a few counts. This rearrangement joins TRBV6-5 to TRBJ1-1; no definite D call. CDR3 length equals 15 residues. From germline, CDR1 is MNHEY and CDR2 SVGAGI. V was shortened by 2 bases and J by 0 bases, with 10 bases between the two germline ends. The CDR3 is CASSYVGYLNTEAFF. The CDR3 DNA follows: TGTGCCAGCAGTTACGTGGGCTATTTGAACACTGAAGCTTTCTTT.

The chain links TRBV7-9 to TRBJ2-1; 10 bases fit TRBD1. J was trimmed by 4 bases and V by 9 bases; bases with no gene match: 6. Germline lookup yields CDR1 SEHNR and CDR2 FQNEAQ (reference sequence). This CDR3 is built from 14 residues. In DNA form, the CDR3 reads TGTGCCAGTAGCCGGGACAGGGGTTACAATGAGCAGTTCTTC. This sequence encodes CASSRDRGYNEQFF.

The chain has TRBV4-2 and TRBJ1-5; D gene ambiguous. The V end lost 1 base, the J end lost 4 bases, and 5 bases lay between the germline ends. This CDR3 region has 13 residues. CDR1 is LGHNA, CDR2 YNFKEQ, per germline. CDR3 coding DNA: TGTGCCAGCAGCCAAGTGGAGAATCAGCCCCAGCATTTT. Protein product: CASSQVENQPQHF.

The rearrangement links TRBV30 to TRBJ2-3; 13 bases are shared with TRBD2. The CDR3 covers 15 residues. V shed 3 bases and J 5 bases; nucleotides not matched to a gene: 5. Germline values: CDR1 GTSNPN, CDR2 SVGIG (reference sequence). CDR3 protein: CAWSGTSGVGDTQYF. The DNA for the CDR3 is TGTGCCTGGAGCGGGACTAGCGGGGTGGGAGATACGCAGTATTTT.

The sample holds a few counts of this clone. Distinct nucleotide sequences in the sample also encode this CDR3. The CDR3 reads CASSRQGTSGNTIYF. CDR3 in DNA: TGTGCCAGCAGCCGACAGGGAACCTCTGGAAACACCATATATTTT. V usage is TRBV7-9 and J usage is TRBJ1-3, with 7 bases that match TRBD1. CDR1 SEHNR and CDR2 FQNEAQ come from the germline V gene (reference sequence). The CDR3 loop spans 15 amino acids. After removal of 5 bases from V and 0 bases from J, the junction contained 4 bases not matched to a gene.

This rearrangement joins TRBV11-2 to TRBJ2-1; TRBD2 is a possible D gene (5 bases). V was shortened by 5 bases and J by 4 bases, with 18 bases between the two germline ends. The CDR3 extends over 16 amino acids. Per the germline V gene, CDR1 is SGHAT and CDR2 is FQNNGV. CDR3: CASSARLQEAYNEQFF. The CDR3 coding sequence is TGTGCCAGCAGCGCCCGCCTCCAGGAGGCGTACAATGAGCAGTTCTTC.

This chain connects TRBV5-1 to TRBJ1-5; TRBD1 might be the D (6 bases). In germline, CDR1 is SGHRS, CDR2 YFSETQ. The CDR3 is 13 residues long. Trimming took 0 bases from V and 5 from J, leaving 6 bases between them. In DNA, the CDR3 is TGCGCCAGCAGCTTGGCAGGGGATCAGCCCCAGCATTTT. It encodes CASSLAGDQPQHF.

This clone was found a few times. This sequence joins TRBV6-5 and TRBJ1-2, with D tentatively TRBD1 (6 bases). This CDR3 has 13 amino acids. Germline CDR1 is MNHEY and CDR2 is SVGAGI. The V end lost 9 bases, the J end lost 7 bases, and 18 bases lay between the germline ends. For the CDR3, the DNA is TGTGCCAGTTACAGGGTATCTGGATCTGGCTACACCTTC. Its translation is CASYRVSGSGYTF.

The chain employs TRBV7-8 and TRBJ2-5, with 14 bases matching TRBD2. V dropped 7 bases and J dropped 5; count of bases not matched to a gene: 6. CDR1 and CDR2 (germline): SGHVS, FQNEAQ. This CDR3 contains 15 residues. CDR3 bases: TGTGCCAGCACCAATGGACTAGCGGGGGGCGAGACCCAGTACTTC. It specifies CASTNGLAGGETQYF.

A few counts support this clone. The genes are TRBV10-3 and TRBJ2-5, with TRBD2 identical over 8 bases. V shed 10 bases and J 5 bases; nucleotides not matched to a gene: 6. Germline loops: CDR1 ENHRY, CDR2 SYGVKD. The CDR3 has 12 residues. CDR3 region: CASSGGSETQYF. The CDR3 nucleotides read TGTGCCAGCAGCGGGGGTAGCGAGACCCAGTACTTC.